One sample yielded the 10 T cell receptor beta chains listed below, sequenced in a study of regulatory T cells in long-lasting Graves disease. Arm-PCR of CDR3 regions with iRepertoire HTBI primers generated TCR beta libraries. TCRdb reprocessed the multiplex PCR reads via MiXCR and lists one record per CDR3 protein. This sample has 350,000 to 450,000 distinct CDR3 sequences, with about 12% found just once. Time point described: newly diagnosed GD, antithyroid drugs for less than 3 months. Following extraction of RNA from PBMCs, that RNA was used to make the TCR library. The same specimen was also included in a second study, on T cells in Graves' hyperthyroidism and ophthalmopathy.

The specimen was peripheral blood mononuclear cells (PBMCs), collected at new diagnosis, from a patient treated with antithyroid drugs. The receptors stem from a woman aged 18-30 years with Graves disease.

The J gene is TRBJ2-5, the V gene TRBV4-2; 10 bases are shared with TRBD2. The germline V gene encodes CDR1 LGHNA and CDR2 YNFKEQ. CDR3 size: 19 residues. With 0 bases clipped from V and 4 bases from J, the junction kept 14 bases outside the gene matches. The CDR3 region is CASSQESLAGAQTGETQYF. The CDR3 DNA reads TGTGCCAGCAGCCAAGAAAGTCTAGCGGGGGCCCAAACGGGAGAGACCCAGTACTTC.

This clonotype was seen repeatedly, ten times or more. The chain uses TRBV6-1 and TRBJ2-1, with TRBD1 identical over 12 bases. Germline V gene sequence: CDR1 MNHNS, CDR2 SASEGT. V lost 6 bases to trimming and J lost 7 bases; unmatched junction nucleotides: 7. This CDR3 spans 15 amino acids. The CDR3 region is CASRSPGQGANEQFF. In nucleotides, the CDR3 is TGTGCCAGCAGGTCCCCGGGACAGGGGGCGAATGAGCAGTTCTTC.

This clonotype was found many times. The DNA of the CDR3 is TGTGCCAGCAGCTTGGCCCTACGCAATCAGCCCCAGCATTTT. It yields the protein CASSLALRNQPQHF. This chain links TRBV11-2 with TRBJ1-5; D not certain. The CDR3 spans 14 residues. Germline V gives CDR1 SGHAT, CDR2 FQNNGV. With 3 bases removed from V and 2 bases from J, the gap between germline ends came to 8 bases. Drawing the rest from reference TRBV11-2 and TRBJ1-5, the complete variable domain is EAGVAQSPRYKIIEKRQSVAFWCNPISGHATLYWYQQILGQGPKLLIQFQNNGVVDDSQLPKDRFSAERLKGVDSTLKIQPAKLEDSAVYLCASSLALRNQPQHFGDGTRLSIL.

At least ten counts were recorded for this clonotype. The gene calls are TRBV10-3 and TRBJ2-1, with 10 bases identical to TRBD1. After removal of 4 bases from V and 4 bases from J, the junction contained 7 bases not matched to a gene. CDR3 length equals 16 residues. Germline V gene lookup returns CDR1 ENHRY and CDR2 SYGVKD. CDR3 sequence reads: CAISGGGQGQYNEQFF. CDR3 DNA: TGTGCCATCAGTGGTGGGGGACAGGGGCAATACAATGAGCAGTTCTTC.

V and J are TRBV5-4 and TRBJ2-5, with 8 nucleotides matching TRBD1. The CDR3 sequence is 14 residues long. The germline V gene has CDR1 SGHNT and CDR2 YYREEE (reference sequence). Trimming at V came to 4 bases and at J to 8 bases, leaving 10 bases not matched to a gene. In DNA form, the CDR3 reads TGTGCCAGCAGCCTGGAACTAGACAGGGGAACCCAGTACTTC. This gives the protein CASSLELDRGTQYF.

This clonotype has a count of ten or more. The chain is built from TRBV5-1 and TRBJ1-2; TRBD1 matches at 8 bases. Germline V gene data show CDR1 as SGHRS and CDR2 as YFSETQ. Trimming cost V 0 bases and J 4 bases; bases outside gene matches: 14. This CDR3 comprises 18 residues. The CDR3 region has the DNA TGCGCCAGCAGCTTGGGGCTGGTCTCCAGGGGGCGCAGCTATGGCTACACCTTC. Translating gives CASSLGLVSRGRSYGYTF.

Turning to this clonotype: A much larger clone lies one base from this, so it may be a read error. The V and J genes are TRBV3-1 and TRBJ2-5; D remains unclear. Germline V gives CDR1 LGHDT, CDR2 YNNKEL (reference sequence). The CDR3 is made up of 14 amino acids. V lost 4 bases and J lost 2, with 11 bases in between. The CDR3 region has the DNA TGTGCCAGCAGCCGGAACTTCCCGCAAGAGACCCAGTACTTC. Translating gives CASSRNFPQETQYF.

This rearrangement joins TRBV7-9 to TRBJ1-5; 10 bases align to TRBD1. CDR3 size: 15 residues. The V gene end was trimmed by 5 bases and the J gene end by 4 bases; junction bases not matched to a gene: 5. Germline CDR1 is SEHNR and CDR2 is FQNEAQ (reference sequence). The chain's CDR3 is CASSPDRGQNQPQHF. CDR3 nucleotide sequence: TGTGCCAGCAGCCCCGACAGGGGGCAAAATCAGCCCCAGCATTTT.

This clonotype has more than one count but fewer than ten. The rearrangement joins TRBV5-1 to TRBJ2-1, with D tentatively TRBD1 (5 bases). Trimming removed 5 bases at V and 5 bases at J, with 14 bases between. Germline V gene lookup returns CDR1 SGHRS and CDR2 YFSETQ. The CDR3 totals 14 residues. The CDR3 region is CASRHPQGDNEQFF. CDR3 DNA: TGCGCCAGCAGACATCCACAAGGGGACAATGAGCAGTTCTTC.

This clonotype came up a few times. This CDR3 is CASRSPSTDTQYF. The CDR3 DNA reads as TGTGCCAGCAGGTCCCCTAGCACAGATACGCAGTATTTT. J is TRBJ2-3 and V is TRBV12-3 or TRBV12-4; D uncertain. This CDR3 spans 13 amino acids. The V end was cut by 6 bases, the J end by 0 bases, with 7 bases between.